This TCR beta chain originates from a study of read filtering for tumor transcriptome and immune sequencing. Across the study: Revised staging placed under ten patients in R-ISS I, approximately 16 in II, more than 5 in III.

Turning to this clonotype: A read error is likely here: a far larger clone is one base away.

This library used around 400 ng RNA and molecular barcoded adaptors spanning alpha/delta and beta/gamma chains. TCRdb ran MiXCR on the reads and lists one entry per CDR3 protein. The sample includes approximately 45,000 distinct CDR3 sequences, 20% of them seen just once. Trimming shortened V by 4 bases and J by 10 bases, and 14 bases separated the two germline ends. The CDR3 loop spans 13 amino acids. Germline V CDR1 and CDR2: SGHTA, FQGNSA. This clonotype was sampled from a donor older than 35 with multiple myeloma. Sequencing was carried out using a population of CD138-negative cells sorted from bone marrow. The rearrangement joins TRBV7-2 to TRBJ2-1; D is unresolved. CDR3 bases: TGTGCCAGCAGCTCGGGCCCCTGGAACGAGCAGTTCTTC. It is translated as CASSSGPWNEQFF.